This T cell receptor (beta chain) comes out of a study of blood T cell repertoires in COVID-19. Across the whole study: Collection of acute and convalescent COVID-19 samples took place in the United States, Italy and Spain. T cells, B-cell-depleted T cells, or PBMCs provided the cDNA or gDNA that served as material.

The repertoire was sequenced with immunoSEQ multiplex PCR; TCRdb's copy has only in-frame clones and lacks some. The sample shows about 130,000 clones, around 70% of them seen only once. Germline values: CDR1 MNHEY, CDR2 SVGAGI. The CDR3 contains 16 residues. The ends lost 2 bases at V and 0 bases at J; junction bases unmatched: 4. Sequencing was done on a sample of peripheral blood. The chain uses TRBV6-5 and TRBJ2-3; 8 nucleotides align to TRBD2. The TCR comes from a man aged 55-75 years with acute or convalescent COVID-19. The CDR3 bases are TGTGCCAGCAGTTACAGGGCGGGAGGTAGCACAGATACGCAGTATTTT. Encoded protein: CASSYRAGGSTDTQYF.